The TCR beta chain under discussion was sequenced for a study of cytomegalovirus exposure and HLA in healthy donors. As regards this clone: The antigen is not known.

In the PCR, 60 Vbeta and 13 Jbeta primers were used. Produced via immunoSEQ multiplex PCR; TCRdb's table is partial and in-frame only. This table holds about 200,000 clones, under 85% found once. General study points: In presence/absence analyses, roughly uniform sequencing depth across donors was assumed.

Sequenced sample: PBMCs. The TCR was taken from a man aged 50-60 years in good health and CMV-seronegative.

In nucleotides, the CDR3 is TGTGCCAGTAGTATAGATCCGGGAGGGCGAGCTTTCTTT. Residues: CASSIDPGGRAFF. The rearrangement joins TRBV19 to TRBJ1-1; D uncertain. CDR3 length: 13 amino acids. Trimming took off 0 bases at V and 10 bases at J, with 12 bases between the two ends. Germline CDR1 is LNHDA and CDR2 is SQIVND (reference sequence).